This record looks at one TCR beta chain sequence and its context. Everyone who took part was about 18 to 90 years old, and they came from 24 US areas. Each participant's cohort was designated according to participant-reported clinical history. Germline V gene data show CDR1 as MDHEN and CDR2 as SYDVKM. Unmatched junction bases numbered 7, after V lost 6 bases and J lost 4 bases. The CDR3 length is 16 residues. Profiled with immunoSEQ multiplex PCR; TCRdb holds only in-frame clones, not every one. This sample has 300,000 or so clones, with about 86% found just once. This entry is derived from a study of blood T cell repertoires in COVID-19. For the study at large: PBMCs, B-cell-depleted T cells, or T cells provided the cDNA or gDNA that made up the material.

The sequence was obtained from a woman in her forties with acute COVID-19. The chain recombines TRBV28 with TRBJ2-7, with 15 bases matching TRBD2. Sequencing input: PBMCs or T cells enriched from blood (not recorded which). As DNA, the CDR3 is TGTGCCAGCAGCGGACTAGCGGGAGGGCCTTGGTACGAGCAGTACTTC. It is translated as CASSGLAGGPWYEQYF.